Listed below are T cell receptor beta chains from one sample, sequenced in a study of cytomegalovirus exposure and HLA in healthy donors. TCRdb keeps only in-frame clones here, not all; method: immunoSEQ multiplex PCR. The sample includes roughly 170,000 clones, roughly 84% seen only once; the top ten take around 1.2%. Specimen: PBMCs. These receptors were collected from a girl aged 2-15 years in good health and CMV-seropositive. Both conserved end residues are part of each CDR3. D genes are given only for firm matches. Size is omitted from some rows. Given values are once, few, many or a class for expanded clones.

v_gene,d_gene,j_gene,abundance,CDR3aa,CDR3nt
TRBV29-1,NA,TRBJ1-5,NA,CSVAESNQPQHF,TGCAGCGTTGCAGAATCAAATCAGCCCCAGCATTTT
TRBV5-1,TRBD1,TRBJ1-3,NA,CASSLGRGPGNTIYF,TGCGCCAGCAGCTTGGGCAGGGGGCCAGGAAACACCATATATTTT
TRBV15,TRBD2,TRBJ2-1,NA,CATSRVSGEYNEQFF,TGTGCCACCAGCAGAGTCAGCGGGGAGTACAATGAGCAGTTCTTC
TRBV19,NA,TRBJ2-7,NA,CASSTGTASEQYF,TGTGCCAGTAGCACCGGGACTGCTTCCGAGCAGTACTTC
TRBV11-3,NA,TRBJ2-3,NA,CASSSAADTQYF,TGTGCCAGCAGTTCCGCCGCGGATACGCAGTATTTT
TRBV5-4,TRBD2,TRBJ2-3,NA,CASSPSIAGEGTDTQYF,TGTGCCAGCAGCCCATCGATAGCGGGAGAAGGTACAGATACGCAGTATTTT
TRBV28,TRBD2,TRBJ2-5,NA,CASTTGGVSGRRWETQYF,TGTGCCAGCACCACGGGAGGGGTTAGCGGGAGAAGGTGGGAGACCCAGTACTTC
TRBV5-4,NA,TRBJ2-3,NA,CASSSSRGTDTQYF,TGTGCCAGCAGCTCCTCCCGGGGCACAGATACGCAGTATTTT
TRBV5-4,TRBD1,TRBJ1-1,NA,CASSLAATGIRAEAFF,TGTGCCAGCAGCTTGGCCGCGACAGGGATACGGGCTGAAGCTTTCTTT
TRBV5-4,TRBD1,TRBJ1-2,NA,CASSSDRGFLFYGYTF,TGTGCCAGCAGCTCTGACAGGGGCTTTTTGTTCTATGGCTACACCTTC
TRBV7-2,NA,TRBJ2-7,NA,CASSFDKVSYEQYF,TGTGCCAGCAGCTTTGACAAGGTCTCCTACGAGCAGTACTTC
TRBV7-9,TRBD1,TRBJ2-7,NA,CASSLAGTVKAYEQYF,TGTGCCAGCAGCTTAGCCGGGACAGTGAAGGCGTACGAGCAGTACTTC
TRBV5-4,TRBD2,TRBJ2-7,NA,CASSWGTSGYEQYF,TGTGCCAGCAGCTGGGGGACTAGCGGCTACGAGCAGTACTTC
TRBV6-5,NA,TRBJ1-2,NA,CASSYSGGNYGYTF,TGTGCCAGCAGTTATTCGGGGGGGAACTATGGCTACACCTTC
TRBV7-6,NA,TRBJ1-3,few,CASSRNRAGNTIYF,TGTGCCAGCAGCCGAAACAGGGCTGGAAACACCATATATTTT
TRBV2,NA,TRBJ2-7,NA,CASKLPAGHEQYF,TGTGCCAGCAAACTACCGGCCGGCCACGAGCAGTACTTC
TRBV25-1,TRBD1,TRBJ2-1,NA,CASSEPGQGLTRYNEQFF,TGTGCCAGCAGTGAGCCGGGACAGGGATTGACCCGTTACAATGAGCAGTTCTTC
TRBV30,TRBD2,TRBJ2-5,NA,CAWVDGGGRTQYF,TGTGCCTGGGTGGACGGGGGAGGGAGAACCCAGTACTTC
TRBV2,NA,TRBJ1-5,NA,CASKQGGGGNQPQHF,TGTGCCAGCAAACAGGGTGGAGGAGGCAATCAGCCCCAGCATTTT
TRBV29-1,NA,TRBJ2-5,NA,CSVEVSSSVYVEQYF,TGCAGCGTGGAAGTCTCTAGTAGCGTCTACGTGGAGCAGTACTTC
TRBV25-1,TRBD2,TRBJ2-1,NA,CASSLLAGGQEQFF,TGTGCCAGCAGTCTTTTAGCGGGAGGACAAGAGCAGTTCTTC
TRBV28,TRBD2,TRBJ2-1,NA,CASSLGLVRDNEQFF,TGTGCCAGCAGTTTGGGACTAGTCAGGGACAATGAGCAGTTCTTC
TRBV6-1,TRBD1,TRBJ1-4,NA,CASRRGTGVEEKLFF,TGTGCCAGCAGACGGGGGACAGGAGTGGAGGAAAAACTGTTTTTT
TRBV13,TRBD1,TRBJ2-5,NA,CASSGTGSTETQYF,TGTGCCAGCAGTGGGACAGGGTCAACAGAGACCCAGTACTTC
TRBV25-1,NA,TRBJ1-3,NA,CASSDVRSSGNTIYF,TGTGCCAGCAGTGACGTGCGGAGCTCTGGAAACACCATATATTTT
TRBV2,NA,TRBJ2-2,NA,CASTGHTGELFF,TGTGCCAGCACAGGCCACACCGGGGAGCTGTTTTTT
TRBV19,NA,TRBJ1-5,NA,CASSIGGLNNQPQHF,TGTGCCAGTAGTATTGGGGGGTTGAACAATCAGCCCCAGCATTTT
TRBV7-9,NA,TRBJ2-2,NA,CASSPYLGRRTGELFF,TGTGCCAGCAGCCCATATTTAGGCCGGAGGACCGGGGAGCTGTTTTTT
TRBV25-1,NA,TRBJ2-2,NA,CASTGTNTGELFF,TGTGCCAGCACCGGGACGAACACCGGGGAGCTGTTTTTT
TRBV27,NA,TRBJ1-1,NA,CASSSGGTEAFF,TGTGCCAGCAGTTCGGGGGGGACTGAAGCTTTCTTT
TRBV5-6,TRBD1,TRBJ1-2,NA,CASSSGQGNTF,TGTGCCAGCAGCTCGGGACAGGGGAACACCTTC
TRBV10-3,NA,TRBJ2-1,NA,CAISPLLGSGPYNEQFF,TGTGCCATCAGTCCTCTCTTAGGTAGCGGACCGTACAATGAGCAGTTCTTC
TRBV5-1,NA,TRBJ1-2,NA,CASRLQGSYGYTF,TGCGCCAGCAGGTTGCAGGGGAGCTATGGCTACACCTTC
TRBV15,TRBD1,TRBJ1-5,NA,CATSPDRGSNQPQHF,TGTGCCACCAGCCCGGACAGGGGAAGCAATCAGCCCCAGCATTTT
TRBV5-1,TRBD2,TRBJ2-2,NA,CASSPGTTSGGAIGELFF,TGCGCCAGCAGCCCCGGGACGACTAGCGGGGGGGCGATCGGGGAGCTGTTTTTT
TRBV2,TRBD1,TRBJ2-7,NA,CAIRPGQGLPGAYEQYF,TGTGCTATTAGACCGGGACAGGGGCTGCCGGGGGCCTACGAGCAGTACTTC
TRBV30,NA,TRBJ1-1,NA,CAWSLGQSEAFF,TGTGCCTGGAGTCTAGGACAGAGTGAAGCTTTCTTT
TRBV10-3,NA,TRBJ1-1,few,CAISAGPNTEAFF,TGTGCCATCAGTGCAGGGCCAAACACTGAAGCTTTCTTT
TRBV5-1,TRBD1,TRBJ1-1,NA,CASSLAGQGNTEAFF,TGCGCCAGCAGCTTGGCCGGACAGGGGAACACTGAAGCTTTCTTT
TRBV13,TRBD1,TRBJ2-7,NA,CASSLWGQGSEQYF,TGTGCCAGCAGCTTATGGGGACAGGGGAGTGAGCAGTACTTC
TRBV29-1,TRBD1,TRBJ1-1,once,CSVTGQVRTEAFF,TGCAGCGTGACGGGACAGGTTAGGACTGAAGCTTTCTTT
TRBV23-1,NA,TRBJ1-2,NA,CASSQEGNNYGYTF,TGCGCCAGCAGTCAAGAGGGTAACAACTATGGCTACACCTTC
TRBV6-1,NA,TRBJ2-7,NA,CASSEKGRTYEQYF,TGTGCCAGCAGTGAAAAAGGGAGAACCTACGAGCAGTACTTC
TRBV11-2,TRBD2,TRBJ2-2,NA,CASGSGGGTGELFF,TGTGCCAGTGGGTCGGGAGGGGGCACCGGGGAGCTGTTTTTT
TRBV19,TRBD2,TRBJ2-1,NA,CASSPRGGSEQFF,TGTGCCAGTAGTCCGCGGGGGGGCAGTGAGCAGTTCTTC
TRBV6-5,NA,TRBJ1-6,NA,CASSYSIKGGDSPLHF,TGTGCCAGCAGTTACTCGATCAAAGGGGGGGATTCACCCCTCCACTTT
TRBV29-1,NA,TRBJ1-5,once,CSARGGMSNQPQHF,TGCAGCGCTCGGGGGGGCATGAGCAATCAGCCCCAGCATTTT
TRBV5-1,NA,TRBJ2-3,NA,CASSLPSTDTQYF,TGCGCCAGCAGCTTGCCGTCGACAGATACGCAGTATTTT
TRBV6-1,TRBD1,TRBJ1-2,NA,CASSDGTAGHYGYTF,TGTGCCAGCAGTGATGGGACAGCTGGCCACTATGGCTACACCTTC
TRBV5-1,TRBD1,TRBJ2-3,NA,CASSTYLDREQYF,TGCGCCAGCTCCACATACCTGGACAGGGAGCAGTATTTT
TRBV9,NA,TRBJ1-1,NA,CASSNQRAGSTEAFF,TGTGCCAGCAGCAACCAGCGGGCAGGGAGCACTGAAGCTTTCTTT
TRBV7-3,TRBD2,TRBJ2-3,NA,CASSLQRGSPGDTQYF,TGTGCCAGCAGCTTACAGCGGGGTAGCCCAGGGGATACGCAGTATTTT
TRBV19,NA,TRBJ1-6,NA,CASSTRFSPLHF,TGTGCCAGTAGTACGCGATTTTCACCCCTCCACTTT
TRBV28,NA,TRBJ1-1,NA,CASSSGRSEAFF,TGTGCCAGCAGTTCAGGGAGGTCTGAAGCTTTCTTT
TRBV5-1,NA,TRBJ1-3,NA,CASSLAGVRETGNTIYF,TGCGCCAGCAGCTTGGCCGGGGTGCGGGAAACTGGAAACACCATATATTTT
TRBV13,NA,TRBJ2-7,NA,CASRHAEGTYEQYF,TGTGCCAGCCGTCACGCCGAGGGAACCTACGAGCAGTACTTC
TRBV15,TRBD2,TRBJ2-7,NA,CATSRDRLAGAISYEQYF,TGTGCCACCAGCAGAGATCGACTAGCGGGGGCCATCTCCTACGAGCAGTACTTC
TRBV12-5,TRBD1,TRBJ2-5,NA,CASGSGQGTWETQYF,TGTGCTAGTGGTTCGGGACAGGGGACGTGGGAGACCCAGTACTTC
TRBV5-1,TRBD2,TRBJ2-2,NA,CASSFNTGGGNTGELFF,TGCGCCAGCAGCTTTAACACGGGAGGTGGTAACACCGGGGAGCTGTTTTTT
TRBV9,NA,TRBJ2-1,NA,CASSEAGEGGNEQFF,TGTGCCAGCAGCGAGGCAGGGGAGGGTGGCAATGAGCAGTTCTTC